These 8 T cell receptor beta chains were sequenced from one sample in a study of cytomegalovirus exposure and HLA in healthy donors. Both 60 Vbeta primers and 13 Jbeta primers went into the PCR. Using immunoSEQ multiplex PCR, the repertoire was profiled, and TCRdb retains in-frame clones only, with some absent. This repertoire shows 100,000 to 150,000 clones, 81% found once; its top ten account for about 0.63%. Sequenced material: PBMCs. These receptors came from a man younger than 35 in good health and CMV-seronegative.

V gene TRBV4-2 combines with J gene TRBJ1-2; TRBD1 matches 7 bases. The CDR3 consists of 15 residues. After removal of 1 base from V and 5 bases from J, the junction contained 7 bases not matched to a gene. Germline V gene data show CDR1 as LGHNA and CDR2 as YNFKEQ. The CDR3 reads CASSQVLGTAYGYTF. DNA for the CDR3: TGTGCCAGCAGCCAAGTCCTCGGGACAGCTTATGGCTACACCTTC.

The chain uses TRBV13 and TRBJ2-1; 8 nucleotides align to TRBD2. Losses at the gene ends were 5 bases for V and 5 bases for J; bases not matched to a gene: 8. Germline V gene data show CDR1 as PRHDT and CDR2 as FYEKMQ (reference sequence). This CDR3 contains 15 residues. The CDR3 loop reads CASSQYSGEDNEQFF. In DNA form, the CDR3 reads TGTGCCAGCAGCCAATATAGCGGGGAAGACAATGAGCAGTTCTTC.

CDR3 region: CASSPGQGASYEQYF. CDR3 nucleotides: TGCGCCAGCAGTCCGGGACAGGGGGCGTCCTACGAGCAGTACTTC. The rearrangement joins TRBV4-3 to TRBJ2-7; TRBD1 aligns across 12 bases. Germline-derived CDR1 and CDR2 are LGHNA and YSLEER. This CDR3 has 15 amino acids. Germline trimming cut 6 bases from V and 1 base from J; bases unmatched to any gene: 4.

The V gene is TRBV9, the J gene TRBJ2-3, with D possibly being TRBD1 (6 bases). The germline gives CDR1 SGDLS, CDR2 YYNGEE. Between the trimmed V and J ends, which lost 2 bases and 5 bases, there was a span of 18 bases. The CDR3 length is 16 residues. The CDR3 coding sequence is TGTGCCAGCAGCGTCGCCCCGGTGGGGGCGGAAGATACGCAGTATTTT. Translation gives CASSVAPVGAEDTQYF.

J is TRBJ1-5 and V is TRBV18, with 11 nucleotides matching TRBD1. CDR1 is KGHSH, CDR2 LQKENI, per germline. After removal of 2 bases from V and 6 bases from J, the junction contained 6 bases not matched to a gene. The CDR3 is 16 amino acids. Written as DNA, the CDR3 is TGTGCCAGCTCACCAGCCACGGGACAGGGGGTTCAGCCCCAGCATTTT. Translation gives CASSPATGQGVQPQHF.

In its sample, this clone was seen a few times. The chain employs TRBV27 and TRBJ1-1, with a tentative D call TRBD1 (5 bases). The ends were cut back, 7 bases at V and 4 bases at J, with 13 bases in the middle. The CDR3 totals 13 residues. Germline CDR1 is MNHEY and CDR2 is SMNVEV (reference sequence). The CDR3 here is CASIPGYGTEAFF. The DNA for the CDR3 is TGTGCCAGCATCCCAGGGTACGGCACTGAAGCTTTCTTT.

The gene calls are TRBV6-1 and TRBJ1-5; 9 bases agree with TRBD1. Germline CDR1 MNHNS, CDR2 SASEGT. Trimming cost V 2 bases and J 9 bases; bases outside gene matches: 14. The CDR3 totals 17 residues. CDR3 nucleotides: TGTGCCAGCAGTGAACTCCCGACAGGGGGAATAACAATGCCCCAGCATTTT. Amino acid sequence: CASSELPTGGITMPQHF.

CDR3 protein: CAWSKYTGGDRNQPQHF. In DNA form, the CDR3 reads TGTGCCTGGAGTAAGTACACAGGAGGGGATCGCAATCAGCCCCAGCATTTT. The chain links TRBV30 to TRBJ1-5; a possible D gene is TRBD1 (5 bases). Trimming took 2 bases from V and 2 from J, leaving 19 bases between them. CDR1 GTSNPN and CDR2 SVGIG come from the germline V gene (reference sequence). The CDR3 totals 17 residues.